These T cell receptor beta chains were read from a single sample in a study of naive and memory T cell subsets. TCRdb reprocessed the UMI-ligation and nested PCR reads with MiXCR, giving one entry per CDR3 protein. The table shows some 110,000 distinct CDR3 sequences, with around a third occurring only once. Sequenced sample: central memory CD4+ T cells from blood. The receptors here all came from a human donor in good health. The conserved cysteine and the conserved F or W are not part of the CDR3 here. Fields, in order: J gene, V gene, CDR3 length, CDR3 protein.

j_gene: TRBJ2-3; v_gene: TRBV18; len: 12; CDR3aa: ASSTGLGTDTQY
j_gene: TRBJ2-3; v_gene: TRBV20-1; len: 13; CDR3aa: SARVRDRISHTQY
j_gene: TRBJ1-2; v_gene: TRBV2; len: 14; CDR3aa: ASSRQGALADYGYT
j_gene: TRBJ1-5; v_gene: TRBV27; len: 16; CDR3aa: ASSLIASGAGLFGPQH
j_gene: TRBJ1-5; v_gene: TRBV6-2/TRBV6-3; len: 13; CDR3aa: ASSPPDRWGQPQH
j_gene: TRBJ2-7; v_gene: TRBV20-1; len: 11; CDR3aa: SAKGQGLREQY
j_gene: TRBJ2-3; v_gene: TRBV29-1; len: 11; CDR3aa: SVPGQGTGTQY
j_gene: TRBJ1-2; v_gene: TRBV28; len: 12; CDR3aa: ASSLGLQGFGYT
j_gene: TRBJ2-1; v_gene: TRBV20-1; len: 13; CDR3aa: SAPDRRSPYNEQF
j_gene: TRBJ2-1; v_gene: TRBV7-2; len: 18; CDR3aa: ASSFGVWGGPFSSYNEQF
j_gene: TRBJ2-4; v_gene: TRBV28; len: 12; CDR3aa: ASSPGEAGAARD
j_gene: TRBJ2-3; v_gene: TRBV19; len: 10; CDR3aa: ASSRGVDTQY
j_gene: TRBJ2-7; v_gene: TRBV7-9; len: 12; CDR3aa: ASSLRTGEYEQY
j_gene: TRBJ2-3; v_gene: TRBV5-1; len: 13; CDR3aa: TSSLYLGGTDTQY
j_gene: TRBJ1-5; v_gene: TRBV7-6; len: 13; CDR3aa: ASSANTGDNQPQH
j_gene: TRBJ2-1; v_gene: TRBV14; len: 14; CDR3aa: ASSQDKLAGNNEQF
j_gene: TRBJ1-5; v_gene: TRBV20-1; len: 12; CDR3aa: SALDSYSNQPQH
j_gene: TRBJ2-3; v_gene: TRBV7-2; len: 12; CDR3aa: ASSYASGTDTQY
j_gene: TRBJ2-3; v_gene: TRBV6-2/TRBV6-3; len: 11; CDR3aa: ASQSRMLDTQY
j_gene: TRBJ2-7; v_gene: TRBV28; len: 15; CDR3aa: ASRGGLGIPVAYEQY
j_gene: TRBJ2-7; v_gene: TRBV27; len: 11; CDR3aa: ASSSRDGYEQY
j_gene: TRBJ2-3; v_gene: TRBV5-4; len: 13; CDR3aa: ASSWTSGSTDTQY
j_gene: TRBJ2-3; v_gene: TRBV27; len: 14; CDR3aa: ASCSYAGPLTDTQY
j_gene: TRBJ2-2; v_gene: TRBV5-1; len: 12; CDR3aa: ASSLYHNTGELF
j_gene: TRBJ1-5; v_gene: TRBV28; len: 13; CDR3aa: ASSPRQGSRQPQH
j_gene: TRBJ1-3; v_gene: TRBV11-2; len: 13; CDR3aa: ASSLDGGYGNTIY
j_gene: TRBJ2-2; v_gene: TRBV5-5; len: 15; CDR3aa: ASSHSSLASGTGELF
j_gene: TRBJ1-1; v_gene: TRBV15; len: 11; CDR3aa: ATSRASNTEAF
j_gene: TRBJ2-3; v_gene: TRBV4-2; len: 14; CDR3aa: ASSRTTGGVSDTQY
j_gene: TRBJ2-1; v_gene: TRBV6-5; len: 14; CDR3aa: ASSYSVAGLYNEQF
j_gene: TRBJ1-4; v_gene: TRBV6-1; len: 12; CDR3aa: ASSEDRGDEKLF
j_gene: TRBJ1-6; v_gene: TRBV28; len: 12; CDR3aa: ASRPTGIRSPLH
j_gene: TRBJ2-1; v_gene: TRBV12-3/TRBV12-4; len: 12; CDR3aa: ASTTLAGNNEQF
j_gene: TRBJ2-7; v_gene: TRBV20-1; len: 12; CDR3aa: SAPKTSGAYEQY
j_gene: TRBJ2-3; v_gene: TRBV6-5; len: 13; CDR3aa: ASSYDGGHTDTQY
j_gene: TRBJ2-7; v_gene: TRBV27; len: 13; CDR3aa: ASTRRPDSSYEQY
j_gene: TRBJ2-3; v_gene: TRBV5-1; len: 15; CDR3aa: ASSTNETGAGTDTQY
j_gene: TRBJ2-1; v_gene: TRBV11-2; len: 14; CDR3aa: ASSLVWVEMGNEQF
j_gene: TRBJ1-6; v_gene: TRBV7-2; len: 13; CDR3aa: ASSFRLDGNSPLH